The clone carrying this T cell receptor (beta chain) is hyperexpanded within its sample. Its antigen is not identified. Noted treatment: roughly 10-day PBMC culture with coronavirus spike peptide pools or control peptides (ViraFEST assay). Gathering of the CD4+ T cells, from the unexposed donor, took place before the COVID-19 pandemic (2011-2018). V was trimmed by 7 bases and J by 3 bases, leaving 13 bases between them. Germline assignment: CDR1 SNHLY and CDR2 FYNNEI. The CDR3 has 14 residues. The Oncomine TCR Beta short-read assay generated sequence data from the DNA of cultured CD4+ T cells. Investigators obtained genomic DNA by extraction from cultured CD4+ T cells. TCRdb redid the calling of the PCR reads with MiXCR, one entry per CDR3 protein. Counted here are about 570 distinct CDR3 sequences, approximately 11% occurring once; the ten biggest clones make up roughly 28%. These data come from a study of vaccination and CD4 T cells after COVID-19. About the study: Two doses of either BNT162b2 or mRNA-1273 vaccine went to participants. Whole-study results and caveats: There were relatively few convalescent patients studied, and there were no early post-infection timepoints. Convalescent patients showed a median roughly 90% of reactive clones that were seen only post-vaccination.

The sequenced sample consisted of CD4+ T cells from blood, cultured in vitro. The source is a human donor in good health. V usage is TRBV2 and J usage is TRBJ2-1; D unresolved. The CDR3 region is CASNPGGHYNEQFF. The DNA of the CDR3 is TGTGCCAGCAACCCGGGCGGTCACTACAATGAGCAGTTCTTC. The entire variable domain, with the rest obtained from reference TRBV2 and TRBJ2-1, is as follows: EPEVTQTPSHQVTQMGQEVILRCVPISNHLYFYWYRQILGQKVEFLVSFYNNEISEKSEIFDDQFSVERPDGSNFTLKIRSTKLEDSAMYFCASNPGGHYNEQFFGPGTRLTVL.